These T cell receptor beta chains were read from a single sample in a study of blood T cells in healthy people across ages. TCRdb itself ran the 5' RACE reads through MiXCR, one entry per CDR3 protein. Among fewer than 1,000,000 distinct CDR3 sequences listed, more than 40% were seen once. The sequenced sample consisted of blood. Receptors originate from a man aged 55 to 70 in good health. Each CDR3 is given with its conserved first and last residue. The D gene is left open where the match is weak. The size of a clone is reported for some rows only, either as once, few or many, or as a class for expanded clones.

d_gene	v_gene	abundance	j_gene	CDR3aa	CDR3nt
NA	TRBV9	many	TRBJ2-1	CASSVGALTYNEQFF	TGTGCCAGCAGCGTAGGGGCCCTCACTTACAATGAGCAGTTCTTC
TRBD2	TRBV11-3	few	TRBJ2-1	CASSPVAGVFNEQFF	TGTGCCAGCAGCCCCGTAGCGGGGGTCTTCAATGAGCAGTTCTTC
NA	TRBV12-3/TRBV12-4	NA	TRBJ1-5	CACRQRGSNQPQHF	TGTGCCTGCAGACAGAGGGGAAGCAATCAGCCCCAGCATTTT
TRBD2	TRBV12-3/TRBV12-4	NA	TRBJ2-5	CASSLRSGGYQETQYF	TGTGCCAGCAGTTTAAGAAGCGGGGGGTACCAAGAGACCCAGTACTTC
TRBD1	TRBV12-3/TRBV12-4	NA	TRBJ1-2	CASSRGTGGGYGYTF	TGTGCCAGCAGCCGAGGGACAGGGGGCGGCTATGGCTACACCTTC
NA	TRBV7-6	NA	TRBJ1-2	CASSLVPGRALYGYTF	TGTGCCAGCAGCTTAGTTCCCGGCCGAGCACTCTATGGCTACACCTTC
NA	TRBV11-3	NA	TRBJ1-4	CASSPRSGRGEKLFF	TGTGCCAGCAGCCCTCGTAGCGGGCGCGGTGAAAAACTGTTTTTT
TRBD1	TRBV12-3/TRBV12-4	NA	TRBJ2-5	CASSFTGGRETQYF	TGTGCCAGCAGTTTTACAGGGGGCCGAGAGACCCAGTACTTC
TRBD1	TRBV20-1	many	TRBJ2-1	CSALAPTGGENEQFF	TGCAGTGCTCTCGCCCCAACAGGGGGTGAAAATGAGCAGTTCTTC
NA	TRBV4-3	NA	TRBJ2-7	CASSQDLRLASHEQYF	TGCGCCAGCAGCCAAGATCTTAGGCTAGCTTCCCACGAGCAGTACTTC
NA	TRBV29-1	NA	TRBJ1-1	CSVESGRGKNTEAFF	TGCAGCGTTGAAAGCGGCAGGGGTAAAAACACTGAAGCTTTCTTT
TRBD1	TRBV30	many	TRBJ2-7	CAWNSGTGIYEQYF	TGTGCCTGGAACTCCGGGACAGGTATATACGAGCAGTACTTC
TRBD2	TRBV6-5	few	TRBJ2-3	CASSYSPGKRGITDTQYF	TGTGCCAGCAGTTACTCCCCTGGAAAGCGGGGGATCACAGATACGCAGTATTTT
TRBD1	TRBV6-2/TRBV6-3	NA	TRBJ1-6	CASFRTGSNSPLHF	TGTGCCTCTTTCCGGACAGGGTCTAATTCACCCCTCCACTTT